The TCR beta chain under discussion was sequenced for a study of cytomegalovirus exposure and HLA in healthy donors. Study background: Findings of an earlier analysis included 110 million or so unique TCR beta sequences from 170 million or so T cells. Notes on the study in general: Highly shared variants forming one cluster were likely a sequencing artifact. Per a later analysis, 16,951 TCR beta sequences showed association with HLA alleles at 0.05 false discovery rate.

A multiplex PCR was run with 60 Vbeta primers and 13 Jbeta primers. As processed by the authors: The authors later counted approximately 80 million unique TCR beta chains, 9.5 million to 13 million of them shared. Here immunoSEQ multiplex PCR was the method, and the copy in TCRdb shows in-frame clones only, minus some. V, J and clone size are taken as reported in that table, and D and trimming were inferred from the DNA itself. The sample gives some 150,000 clones, 73% of which show up once; over 13% is in the top ten. The CDR3 has 16 residues. Trimming shortened V by 2 bases and J by 0 bases, and 15 bases separated the two germline ends. Germline loops: CDR1 SGHRS, CDR2 YFSETQ. This clone came up a few times. The antigen is unknown.

This chain links TRBV5-1 with TRBJ2-7; TRBD1 is a possible D gene (6 bases). This TCR came from a human donor in good health. The sequencing input was PBMCs. This CDR3 reads CASSFPRDTISYEQYF. The CDR3 DNA follows: TGCGCCAGCAGCTTCCCCCGGGACACGATCTCCTACGAGCAGTACTTC.